This TCR beta chain was retrieved from a study of CD8+ T cells in alopecia areata. About the study: Treated patients were given oral tofacitinib, which was dosed at 5 to 10 mg twice daily.

The treatment here: oral pan-JAK inhibitor, 5-10 mg twice daily. Extraction and reverse transcription of RNA yielded cDNA as the sequencing template. The repertoire was sequenced with immunoSEQ multiplex PCR; TCRdb's copy has only in-frame clones and lacks some. Here the sample spans approximately 210,000 clones, around two fifths being singletons. General study findings and limits: Mice showed TCR sharing more clearly than patients did, possibly owing to HLA.

Germline V gene data show CDR1 as GTSNPN and CDR2 as SVGIG (reference sequence). This CDR3 spans 18 amino acids. Of note for this clone: Its antigen remains unidentified.

The sequences come from CD4+ T cells sorted from blood, collected around week 37, from a patient treated with tofacitinib. This chain connects TRBV30 to TRBJ2-5, with 8 bases aligning to TRBD2. The J call is doubtful: the DNA matches TRBJ2-7 better. This clonotype was sampled from a human donor with alopecia areata. The CDR3 nucleotides read TGTGCCTGGAGTGTTCCGTTGGGCGGACTAGCTGTTAAATACGAGCAGTACTTC. Its protein is CAWSVPLGGLAVKYEQYF.